This entry lists 2 T cell receptor beta chains sequenced from one sample in a study of vaccination and CD4 T cells after COVID-19. Sequenced with the Oncomine TCR Beta short-read assay was DNA taken from cultured CD4+ T cells. TCRdb itself ran the PCR reads through MiXCR, one entry per CDR3 protein. This repertoire shows some 14,000 distinct CDR3 sequences, 29% found once; its top ten account for 15% to 20%. The treatment here: roughly 11-day PBMC culture with coronavirus spike peptide pools or control peptides (ViraFEST assay). These TCRs' antigens remain unknown. The source was CD4+ T cells from blood, cultured in vitro, collected before SARS-CoV-2 vaccination. These receptors were taken from a human donor who received a COVID-19 vaccine.

The chain combines TRBV6-1 with TRBJ2-5, with D uncertain. CDR1 and CDR2 from the germline V gene are MNHNS and SASEGT. This CDR3 comprises 14 residues. The V and J ends lost 6 bases and 0 bases respectively, with 11 bases between them. The chain's CDR3 is CASSSGRNQETQYF. CDR3 nucleotide sequence: TGTGCCAGCAGCTCCGGCCGCAACCAAGAGACCCAGTACTTC.

The chain links TRBV7-2 to TRBJ1-5; weak D call: TRBD1 (6 bases). Germline lookup yields CDR1 SGHTA and CDR2 FQGNSA. The CDR3 loop spans 13 amino acids. V was pared by 5 bases and J by 6 bases, with 11 bases between. The CDR3 region is CASSGGAIQPQHF. The CDR3 DNA reads as TGTGCCAGCAGCGGGGGGGCTATTCAGCCCCAGCATTTT. Complete variable domain (other parts from reference TRBV7-2 and TRBJ1-5): GAGVSQSPSNKVTEKGKDVELRCDPISGHTALYWYRQSLGQGLEFLIYFQGNSAPDKSGLPSDRFSAERTGGSVSTLTIQRTQQEDSAVYLCASSGGAIQPQHFGDGTRLSIL.